This passage covers 10 T cell receptor beta chains from one sample sequenced in a study of naive and memory T cell subsets. A UMI-containing oligonucleotide was joined by 3' ligation to the TCR cDNA template. Ligated cDNA underwent four rounds of PCR with nested alpha and beta constant region primers and SP2. TCRdb called the 5' RACE reads again in MiXCR, with one record for every CDR3 protein. Of about 57,000 distinct CDR3 sequences listed, 7.6% were seen once; the top ten hold approximately 10%. These receptors were obtained from a female donor in good health.

This clonotype was detected many times. The chain is built from TRBV5-4 and TRBJ1-2; the D gene is possibly TRBD1 (5 bases). CDR1 SGHNT and CDR2 YYREEE come from the germline V gene (reference sequence). CDR3 length equals 15 residues. Trimming pared 3 bases from V and 4 bases from J, leaving 16 bases between. CDR3 amino acids: CASSSPQGSLYGYTF. CDR3 nucleotide sequence: TGTGCCAGCAGCTCACCTCAGGGTTCTCTCTATGGCTACACCTTC.

The table lists this clonotype with many counts. The chain recombines TRBV5-4 with TRBJ1-1; D is perhaps TRBD1 (5 bases). Trimming cost V 0 bases and J 2 bases, with 14 bases left between them. This CDR3 contains 16 residues. CDR1 and CDR2 from the germline V gene are SGHNT and YYREEE (reference sequence). The CDR3 here is CASSLGYGTANTEAFF. CDR3 nucleotide sequence: TGTGCCAGCAGCTTGGGATATGGGACGGCTAACACTGAAGCTTTCTTT.

This clonotype is medium-sized in the sample. This chain joins TRBV12-3 or TRBV12-4 and TRBJ1-2; perhaps TRBD1 as D (5 bases). With 5 bases removed from V and 5 bases from J, the gap between germline ends came to 12 bases. The CDR3 loop spans 13 amino acids. CDR3 loop: CASSLRELYGYTF. CDR3 DNA: TGTGCCAGCAGTCTCAGGGAGCTTTATGGCTACACCTTC.

A few counts support this clonotype. The chain is built from TRBV18 and TRBJ2-3; TRBD2 might be the D (6 bases). In germline, CDR1 is KGHSH, CDR2 LQKENI. V shed 3 bases and J shed 0 bases, with 7 bases lying between them. The CDR3 is 14 residues long. The CDR3 nucleotides read TGTGCCAGCTCACCCCGGGGGAGCACAGATACGCAGTATTTT. It is translated as CASSPRGSTDTQYF.

This clonotype occurred a few times. V and J are TRBV11-2 and TRBJ1-1, with no clear D. The V gene's germline CDR1 is SGHAT and CDR2 FQNNGV. Trimming removed 2 bases at V and 8 bases at J, with 12 bases between. There are 13 residues in the CDR3. This CDR3 is CASSLRGESEAFF. The CDR3, as DNA: TGTGCCAGCAGCTTACGAGGTGAGTCGGAAGCTTTCTTT.

Ten or more counts support this clonotype. The chain joins TRBV7-9 to TRBJ2-1; 10 positions agree with TRBD2. This CDR3 spans 15 amino acids. Germline V CDR1 and CDR2: SEHNR, FQNEAQ (reference sequence). V dropped 5 bases and J dropped 1; count of bases not matched to a gene: 2. CDR3 loop: CASSLLAGSYNEQFF. Written as DNA, the CDR3 is TGTGCCAGCAGCCTACTAGCGGGGTCCTACAATGAGCAGTTCTTC.

A few counts support this clonotype. The chain is built from TRBV11-2 and TRBJ2-7; no clear D gene. Germline V gives CDR1 SGHAT, CDR2 FQNNGV. V lost 4 bases, J lost 3 bases, and 13 bases lay in between. CDR3 length equals 14 residues. The DNA for the CDR3 is TGTGCCAGCAGCTCGGATAGGAACAGCTACGAGCAGTACTTC. As protein: CASSSDRNSYEQYF.

This clonotype was seen repeatedly, ten times or more. This chain joins TRBV14 and TRBJ1-1; D gene uncertain. Germline CDR1 and CDR2: SGHDN and FVKESK. The CDR3 runs to 16 residues. Trimming took 4 bases from V and 2 from J, leaving 17 bases between them. CDR3 residues: CASSLMAFGVNTEAFF. Written as DNA, the CDR3 is TGTGCCAGCAGCCTAATGGCGTTCGGGGTCAACACTGAAGCTTTCTTT.

This clonotype was observed a few times. The chain employs TRBV6-2 or TRBV6-3 and TRBJ2-2, with D possibly TRBD1 on 5 matching bases. Germline CDR1 is MNHEY and CDR2 is SVGEGT. This CDR3 region has 14 residues. V lost 7 bases to trimming and J lost 5 bases, with 14 bases between them. The CDR3 nucleotides read TGTGCCAGCACCAGGGCCGCCGGTACCGGGGAGCTGTTTTTT. This codes for CASTRAAGTGELFF.

This clonotype was seen only a few times. V is TRBV4-2 and J is TRBJ1-1, with 9 nucleotides matching TRBD1. From germline, CDR1 is LGHNA and CDR2 YNFKEQ. The CDR3 spans 14 residues. The V segment lost 2 bases and the J segment 6 bases; nucleotides outside the gene matches: 4. CDR3 in amino acids: CASSQPTGGPEAFF. Written as DNA, the CDR3 is TGTGCCAGCAGCCAACCGACAGGGGGGCCTGAAGCTTTCTTT.